This T cell receptor (beta chain) was identified in a study of blood T cell repertoires in COVID-19 (TCRdb year 2020). In terms of the full investigation: The collaborator samples originated in the United States, Italy and Spain and spanned the acute and convalescent phases of COVID-19. Samples came from the ongoing ImmuneRACE study (first 160 participants) plus 1,254 subjects from 6 global collaborators. A de-identified subject ID, COVID-19 status, age in years and sex were almost always included in the sample metadata. The repertoires were released in a freely available public database intended as a resource for research on the immune response to SARS-CoV-2. Deeply sampled blood TCRbeta repertoires from subjects exposed to, actively infected with, or recovered from COVID-19 were included in the dataset. Where available, HLA class I and class II types were taken from metadata supplied by the sample provider and were not determined by assay-based typing. The prospective study material was composed of cDNA or gDNA derived from T cells, B-cell-depleted T cells, or PBMCs.

In regard to this clone: Its antigen is still unknown. No per-base quality is available; no much larger clone lies one base away.

Findings and caveats that apply to the study as a whole: Clinical and demographic metadata were provided uncurated, with the amount varying by source and participant.

The immunoSEQ Assay, a bias-controlled multiplex PCR, was used to amplify TCRbeta CDR3 regions from genomic DNA. As for the authors' bioinformatics: The number of nucleated cells in each sample was estimated by amplification of reference gene primers within the assay. To quantify the absolute abundance of each unique TCRbeta CDR3 rearrangement, sequence reads were collapsed and filtered. For each sample, productive Simpson clonality was calculated as the square root of Simpson's diversity index over productive rearrangements. Here the immuneACCESS table is served through TCRdb, limited to in-frame sequences with V and J called. Missing clones are a known gap in these copies; in checked studies unresolved V genes cover under half, and the rest lacks a known reason. The V and J calls and clone size come from that table; D and trimming were worked out from the DNA. The sample includes more than 110,000 clones, with over 80% observed a single time. The ten largest clones represent roughly 11% of the sample.

The collaborating institutions used their own protocols to collect whole blood in K2EDTA tubes. Collaborator samples were shipped for TCRbeta analysis as frozen whole blood, isolated PBMCs, or DNA extracted from either sample type. The CDR3 has 15 amino acids, counting the end cysteine and phenylalanine. CDR3 DNA only is kept here, 45 bases in frame from base 1. V is pruned by 1 base and J by 2 bases, leaving 5 bases of the junction without a gene match. CDR1 and CDR2 are read off the germline V gene (reference sequence) as LGHDT and YNNKEL. Source material: peripheral blood. The TCR comes from a woman at least 80 years old with acute or convalescent COVID-19. In this chain, TRBV3-1 (or the pseudogene TRBV3-2) is recombined with TRBJ2-7, and 7 junction bases match TRBD1. The CDR3 region has the sequence CASSQAGQATYEQYF. The nucleotides are TGTGCCAGCAGCCAAGCAGGACAGGCCACCTACGAGCAGTACTTC.